This is a list of T cell receptor beta chains from one sample in a study of cytomegalovirus exposure and HLA in healthy donors. The assay was immunoSEQ multiplex PCR, and TCRdb's table has in-frame clones only and misses some. The data show some 120,000 clones, with around 8.5% seen just once and approximately 5% held by the top ten. The specimen was PBMCs. All receptors derive from a middle-aged man in good health and CMV-seronegative. CDR3s include the opening cysteine and the closing phenylalanine or tryptophan. Fields, in order: J gene, D gene, clone size, V gene, CDR3 length, CDR3 DNA, CDR3 protein. A D gene is named only where the DNA matches it firmly. Clone size is stated in some rows and not others, as once, few, many or a class when expanded.

>TRBJ2-2|TRBD2|few|TRBV9|19
TGTGCCAGCAGCGTTGGGGGTAGCGGGGGGGCCGGGTACACCGGGGAGCTGTTTTTT
CASSVGGSGGAGYTGELFF
>TRBJ1-2|-|-|TRBV15|13
TGTGCCACCAGCAGAAAAACGACAGCCGGCTACACCTTC
CATSRKTTAGYTF
>TRBJ2-3|-|-|TRBV9|13
TGTGCCAGCAGCGTAGACGGTTTAGATACGCAGTATTTT
CASSVDGLDTQYF
>TRBJ1-1|TRBD1|few|TRBV6-1|13
TGTGCCAGCACGAGGACAGGGACCGGAGAAGCTTTCTTT
CASTRTGTGEAFF
>TRBJ2-1|-|-|TRBV9|14
TGTGCCAGCAGCGCGTTATCAGGGGGGAGTGAGCAGTTCTTC
CASSALSGGSEQFF
>TRBJ2-3|-|-|TRBV29-1|12
TGCACCTGCAGAACAGGCACAGATACGCAGTATTTT
CTCRTGTDTQYF
>TRBJ1-5|-|few|TRBV4-1|13
TGCGCCAGCAGCCAAGTCACAGTTCAGCCCCAGCATTTT
CASSQVTVQPQHF
>TRBJ1-1|-|few|TRBV5-4|13
TGTGCCAACCACAGGGCGAATTACACTGAAGCTTTCTTT
CANHRANYTEAFF
>TRBJ2-3|-|-|TRBV5-1|15
TGCGCCAGCAGCTGGGGTGGTAGGGGCTCAGATACGCAGTATTTT
CASSWGGRGSDTQYF
>TRBJ1-5|-|-|TRBV5-1|15
TGCGCCAGCAGATTGACAGTGGGGGCCGATCAGCCCCAGCATTTT
CASRLTVGADQPQHF
>TRBJ1-2|-|-|TRBV7-9|14
TGTGCCAGCAGTCCCACCGGAGGGGTTTATGGCTACACCTTC
CASSPTGGVYGYTF
>TRBJ1-5|-|-|TRBV19|13
TGTGCCAGTCTAACAGGTTTCGGACAGCCCCAGCATTTT
CASLTGFGQPQHF
>TRBJ1-2|-|few|TRBV5-6|14
TGTGCCAGCAGCTTGGTCCAGGGACTCTATGGCTACACCTTC
CASSLVQGLYGYTF
>TRBJ1-4|-|-|TRBV2|17
TGTGCCAGCACTCGCCCTCCGAGGGAGGGTCTGAGAGAAAAACTGTTTTTT
CASTRPPREGLREKLFF
>TRBJ1-5|-|few|TRBV5-6|15
TGTGCCAGCAGCTTGGGGGGAGGGAACAATCAGCCCCAGCATTTT
CASSLGGGNNQPQHF
>TRBJ1-6|TRBD1|-|TRBV19|16
TGTGCCAGTAGTACTAGACAGGGGGCCGGTGGTTCACCCCTCCACTTT
CASSTRQGAGGSPLHF
>TRBJ2-1|TRBD2|few|TRBV19|14
TGTGCCAGTAGTAGCGGGGGGAAATACAATGAGCAGTTCTTC
CASSSGGKYNEQFF
>TRBJ2-7|TRBD1|-|TRBV27|14
TGTGCCAGCAGTTTATTATCAGGGGGCTACGAGCAGTACTTC
CASSLLSGGYEQYF
>TRBJ2-2|-|-|TRBV2|15
TGTGCCAGCAGTGAAACAGGACAGAACACCGGGGAGCTGTTTTTT
CASSETGQNTGELFF
>TRBJ1-1|TRBD1|few|TRBV5-1|15
TGCGCCAGCAGCAGGCTGACAGGGGCGAACACTGAAGCTTTCTTT
CASSRLTGANTEAFF
>TRBJ1-1|-|-|TRBV5-1|16
TGCGCCAGCAGCCTTGATACAGGGAATACGAACACTGAAGCTTTCTTT
CASSLDTGNTNTEAFF
>TRBJ2-7|TRBD2|few|TRBV4-2|15
TGTGCCAGCAGCCGACTAGCGGGGAACTCCTACGAGCAGTACTTC
CASSRLAGNSYEQYF
>TRBJ1-1|TRBD1|few|TRBV4-1|14
TGCGCCAGCAGCCAAGGTAACAGGGGCGCTGAAGCTTTCTTT
CASSQGNRGAEAFF
>TRBJ2-5|-|few|TRBV5-1|16
TGCGCCAGCAGCTTAATGGGGAGAAAGGACCAAGAGACCCAGTACTTC
CASSLMGRKDQETQYF
>TRBJ1-4|-|-|TRBV27|16
TGTGCCAGCAGAGCTTTCCGAGGACAGCATAATGAAAAACTGTTTTTT
CASRAFRGQHNEKLFF
>TRBJ1-2|-|few|TRBV7-6|13
TGTGCCAGCAGCTTGGGGGAGGGCTTGGGCTACACCTTC
CASSLGEGLGYTF
>TRBJ2-7|TRBD2|-|TRBV5-6|15
TGTGCCAGCAGCCCCCGCCTAGCGGGTACCTACGAGCAGTACTTC
CASSPRLAGTYEQYF
>TRBJ2-7|-|-|TRBV2|15
TGTGCCAGCAGTGAAATGCCAGGGCCGGGCAACGAGCAGTACTTC
CASSEMPGPGNEQYF
>TRBJ2-7|TRBD1|-|TRBV7-2|13
TGTGCCAGCAGCTTAGACAGGGGCGCCGAGCAGTACTTC
CASSLDRGAEQYF